The 8 T cell receptor beta chains in this list originate from one sample, sequenced in a study of blood T cell repertoires in COVID-19. Sequencing used immunoSEQ multiplex PCR; TCRdb keeps in-frame clones, though not all of them. The sample lists about 21,000 clones; 80% were seen once. The sequenced sample was peripheral blood. The receptors originated from a man aged 55 to 70 with active COVID-19.

The chain joins TRBV25-1 to TRBJ2-7; 7 nucleotides match TRBD1. CDR1 and CDR2 (germline): MGHDK, SYGVNS. The CDR3 has 15 amino acids. The trim removed 4 bases at V and 3 bases at J, leaving 9 bases unmatched. The CDR3 region has the DNA TGTGCCAGCAGTGCCCGGGACAGTTTTTTCTACGAGCAGTACTTC. Translated, it gives CASSARDSFFYEQYF.

This clone was seen a few times. This sequence joins TRBV7-3 and TRBJ2-3; TRBD2 is a possible D gene (5 bases). Germline V CDR1 and CDR2: SGHTA, FQGTGA. V gave up 0 bases and J gave up 4 bases, with 11 bases separating them. The CDR3 is 15 amino acids. In nucleotides, the CDR3 is TGTGCCAGCAGCTTAACGGGGATGAGGGCAGATACGCAGTATTTT. Protein product: CASSLTGMRADTQYF.

The chain employs TRBV7-2 and TRBJ1-4; D is perhaps TRBD1 (6 bases). This CDR3 has 17 residues. Per germline, CDR1 SGHTA and CDR2 FQGNSA. V was shortened by 0 bases and J by 0 bases, with 11 bases between the two germline ends. As DNA, the CDR3 is TGTGCCAGCAGCTTAGCGCGGGGGGCCGCAACTAATGAAAAACTGTTTTTT. It codes for CASSLARGAATNEKLFF.

This sequence joins TRBV29-1 and TRBJ1-2, with 12 nucleotides matching TRBD1. The CDR3 spans 14 residues. V gave up 6 bases and J gave up 3 bases; unmatched junction bases: 5. Germline loops: CDR1 SQVTM, CDR2 ANQGSEA. The CDR3 is CSVLGQGADYGYTF. CDR3 nucleotide sequence: TGCAGCGTCCTGGGACAGGGGGCCGACTATGGCTACACCTTC.

Details on this clone: One end of the junction varies from germline; a read error may be responsible. The chain links TRBV7-7 to TRBJ2-1; 8 bases agree with TRBD2. CDR1 is SSHAT and CDR2 is FNYEAQ in the germline V gene (reference sequence). The CDR3 has 16 residues. As DNA, the CDR3 is TGTGCTAGCAGCCGAACAGGCATAGCGGGAACTGGGGAGCAGTTCTTC. Its translation is CASSRTGIAGTGEQFF.

The chain recombines TRBV15 with TRBJ2-1, with D maybe TRBD2 (6 bases). The CDR3 contains 18 residues. V was clipped by 0 bases and J by 2 bases, with 17 bases between them. Germline assignment: CDR1 LNHNV and CDR2 YYDKDF (reference sequence). CDR3 in amino acids: CATSRDYGGGPAYNEQFF. CDR3 bases: TGTGCCACCAGCAGAGATTATGGGGGAGGACCAGCCTACAATGAGCAGTTCTTC.

This clone has a single count. The V and J genes are TRBV5-4 and TRBJ1-1; 11 positions match TRBD1. The CDR3 is made up of 15 amino acids. Germline V gene lookup returns CDR1 SGHNT and CDR2 YYREEE (reference sequence). After removal of 4 bases from V and 5 bases from J, the junction contained 7 bases not matched to a gene. This CDR3 reads CASSAGQGALTEAFF. The CDR3 bases are TGTGCCAGCAGCGCAGGACAGGGGGCTTTGACTGAAGCTTTCTTT.

This chain's CDR3 is CASSIASLEFF. Here the CDR3 DNA reads TGTGCCAGCAGTATCGCTAGCTTGGAGTTCTTC. This chain uses TRBV12-3 or TRBV12-4 with TRBJ2-1; possibly TRBD2 for D (5 bases). The CDR3 runs to 11 residues. With 5 bases removed from V and 14 bases from J, the gap between germline ends came to 13 bases.